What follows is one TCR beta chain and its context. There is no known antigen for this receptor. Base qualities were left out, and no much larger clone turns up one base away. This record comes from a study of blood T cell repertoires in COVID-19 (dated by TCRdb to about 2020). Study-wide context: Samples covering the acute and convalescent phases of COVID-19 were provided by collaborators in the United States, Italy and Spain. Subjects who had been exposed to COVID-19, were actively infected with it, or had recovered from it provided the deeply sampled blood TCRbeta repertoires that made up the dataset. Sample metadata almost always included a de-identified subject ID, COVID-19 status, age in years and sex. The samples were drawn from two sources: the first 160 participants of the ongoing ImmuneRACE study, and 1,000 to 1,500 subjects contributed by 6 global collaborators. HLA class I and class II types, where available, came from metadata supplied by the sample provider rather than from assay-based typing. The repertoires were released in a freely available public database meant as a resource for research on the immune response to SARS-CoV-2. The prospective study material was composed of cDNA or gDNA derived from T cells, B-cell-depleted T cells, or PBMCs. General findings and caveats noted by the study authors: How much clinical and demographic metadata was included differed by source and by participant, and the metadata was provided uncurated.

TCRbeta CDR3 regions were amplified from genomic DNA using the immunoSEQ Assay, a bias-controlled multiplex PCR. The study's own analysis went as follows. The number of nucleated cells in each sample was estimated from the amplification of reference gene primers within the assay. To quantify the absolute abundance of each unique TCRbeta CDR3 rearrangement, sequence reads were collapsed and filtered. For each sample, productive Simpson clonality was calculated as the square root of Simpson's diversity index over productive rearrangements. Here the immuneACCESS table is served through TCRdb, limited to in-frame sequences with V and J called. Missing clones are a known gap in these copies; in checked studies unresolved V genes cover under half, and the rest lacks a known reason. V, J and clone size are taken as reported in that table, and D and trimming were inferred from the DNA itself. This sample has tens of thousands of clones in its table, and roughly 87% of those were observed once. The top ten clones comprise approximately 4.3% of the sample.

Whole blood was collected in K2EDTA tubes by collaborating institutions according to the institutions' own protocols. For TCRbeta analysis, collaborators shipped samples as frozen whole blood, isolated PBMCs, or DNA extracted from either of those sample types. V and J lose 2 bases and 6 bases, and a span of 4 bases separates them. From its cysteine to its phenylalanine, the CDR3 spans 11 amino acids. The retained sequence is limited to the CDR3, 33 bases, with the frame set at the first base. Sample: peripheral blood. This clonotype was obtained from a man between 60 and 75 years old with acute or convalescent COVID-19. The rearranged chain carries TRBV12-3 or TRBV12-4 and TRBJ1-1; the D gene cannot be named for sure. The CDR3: CASSLLPEAFF. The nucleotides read TGTGCCAGCAGTTTACTCCCTGAAGCTTTCTTT.